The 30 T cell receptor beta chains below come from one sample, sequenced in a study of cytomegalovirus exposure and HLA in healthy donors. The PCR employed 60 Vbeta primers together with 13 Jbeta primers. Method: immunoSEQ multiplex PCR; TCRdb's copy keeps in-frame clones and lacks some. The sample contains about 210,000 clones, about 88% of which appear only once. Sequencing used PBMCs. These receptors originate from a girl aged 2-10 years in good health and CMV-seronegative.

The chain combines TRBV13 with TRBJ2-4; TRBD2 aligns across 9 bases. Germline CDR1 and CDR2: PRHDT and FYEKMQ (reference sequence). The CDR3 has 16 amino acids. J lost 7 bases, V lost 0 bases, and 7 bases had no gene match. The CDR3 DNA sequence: TGTGCCAGCAGCTTAGGCCTTTTGGCGGGAGGGAACATTCAGTACTTC. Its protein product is CASSLGLLAGGNIQYF.

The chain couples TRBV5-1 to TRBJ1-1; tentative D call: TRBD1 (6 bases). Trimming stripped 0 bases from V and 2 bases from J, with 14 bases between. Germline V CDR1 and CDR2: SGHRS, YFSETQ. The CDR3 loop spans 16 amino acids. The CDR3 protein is CASSLVVGGGNTEAFF. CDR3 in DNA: TGCGCCAGCAGCTTGGTTGTGGGAGGGGGAAACACTGAAGCTTTCTTT.

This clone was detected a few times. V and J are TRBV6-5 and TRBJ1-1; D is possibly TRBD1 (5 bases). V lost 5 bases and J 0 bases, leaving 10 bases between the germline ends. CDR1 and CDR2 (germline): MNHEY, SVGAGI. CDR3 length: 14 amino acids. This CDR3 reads CASSRQYLNTEAFF. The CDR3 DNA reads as TGTGCCAGCAGTCGACAGTATCTGAACACTGAAGCTTTCTTT.

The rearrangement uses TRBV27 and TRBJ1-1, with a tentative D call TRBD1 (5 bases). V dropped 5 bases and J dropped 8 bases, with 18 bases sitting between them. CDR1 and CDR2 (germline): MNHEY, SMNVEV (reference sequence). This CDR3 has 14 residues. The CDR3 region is CASSTRVVGAEAFF. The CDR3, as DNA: TGTGCCAGCAGTACCAGGGTCGTCGGCGCCGAAGCTTTCTTT.

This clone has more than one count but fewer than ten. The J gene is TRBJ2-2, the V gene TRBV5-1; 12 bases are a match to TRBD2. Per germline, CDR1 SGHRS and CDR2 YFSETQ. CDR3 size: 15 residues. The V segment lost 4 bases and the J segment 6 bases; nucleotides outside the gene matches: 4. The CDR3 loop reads CASSPRLAGAGELFF. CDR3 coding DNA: TGCGCCAGCAGCCCCAGACTAGCGGGAGCCGGGGAGCTGTTTTTT. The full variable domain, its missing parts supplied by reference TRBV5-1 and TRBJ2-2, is KAGVTQTPRYLIKTRGQQVTLSCSPISGHRSVSWYQQTPGQGLQFLFEYFSETQRNKGNFPGRFSGRQFSNSRSEMNVSTLELGDSALYLCASSPRLAGAGELFFGEGSRLTVL.

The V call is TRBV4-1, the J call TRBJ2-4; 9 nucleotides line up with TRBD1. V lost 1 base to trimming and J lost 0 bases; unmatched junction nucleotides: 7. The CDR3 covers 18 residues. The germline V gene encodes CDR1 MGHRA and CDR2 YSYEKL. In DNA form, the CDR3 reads TGCGCCAGCAGCCAAGTGGGACAGGGTAAGGGAGCCAAAAACATTCAGTACTTC. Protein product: CASSQVGQGKGAKNIQYF.

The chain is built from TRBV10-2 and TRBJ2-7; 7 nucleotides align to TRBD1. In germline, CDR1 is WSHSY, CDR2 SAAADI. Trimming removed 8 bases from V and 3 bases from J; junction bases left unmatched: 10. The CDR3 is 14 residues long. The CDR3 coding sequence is TGCGCCAGCCTCTCCGACAGGGTAGACTACGAGCAGTACTTC. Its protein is CASLSDRVDYEQYF.

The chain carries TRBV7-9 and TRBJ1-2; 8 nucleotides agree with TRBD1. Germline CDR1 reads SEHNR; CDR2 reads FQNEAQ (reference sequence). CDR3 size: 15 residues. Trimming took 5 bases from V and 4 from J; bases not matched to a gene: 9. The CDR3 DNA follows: TGTGCCAGCAGCGACAGGGGAGGCAGCTTCTATGGCTACACCTTC. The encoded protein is CASSDRGGSFYGYTF.

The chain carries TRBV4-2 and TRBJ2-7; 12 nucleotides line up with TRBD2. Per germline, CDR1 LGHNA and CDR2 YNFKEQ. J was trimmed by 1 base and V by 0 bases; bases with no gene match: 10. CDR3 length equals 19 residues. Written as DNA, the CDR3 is TGTGCCAGCAGCCAAGAAAGTCGACTAGCGGGAGAGATGTCCTACGAGCAGTACTTC. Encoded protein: CASSQESRLAGEMSYEQYF.

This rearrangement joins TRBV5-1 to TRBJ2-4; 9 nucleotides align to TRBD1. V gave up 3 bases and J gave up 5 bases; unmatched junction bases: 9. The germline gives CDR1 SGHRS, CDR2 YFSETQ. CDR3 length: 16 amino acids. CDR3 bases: TGCGCCAGCAGCTCGTCACCGGGACAGGGTCAAAACATTCAGTACTTC. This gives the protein CASSSSPGQGQNIQYF.

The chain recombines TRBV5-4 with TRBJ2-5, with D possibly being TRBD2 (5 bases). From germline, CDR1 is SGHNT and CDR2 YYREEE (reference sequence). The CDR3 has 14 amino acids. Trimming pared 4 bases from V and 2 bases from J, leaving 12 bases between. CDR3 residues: CASSPDSVQETQYF. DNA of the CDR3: TGTGCCAGCAGCCCGGACTCGGTGCAAGAGACCCAGTACTTC.

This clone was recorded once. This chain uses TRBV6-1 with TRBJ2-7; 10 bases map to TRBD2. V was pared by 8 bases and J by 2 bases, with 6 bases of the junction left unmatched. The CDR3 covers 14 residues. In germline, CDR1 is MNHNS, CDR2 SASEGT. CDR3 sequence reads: CASSYGTSAYEQYF. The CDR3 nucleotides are TGTGCCAGCTCGTATGGGACTAGCGCCTACGAGCAGTACTTC.

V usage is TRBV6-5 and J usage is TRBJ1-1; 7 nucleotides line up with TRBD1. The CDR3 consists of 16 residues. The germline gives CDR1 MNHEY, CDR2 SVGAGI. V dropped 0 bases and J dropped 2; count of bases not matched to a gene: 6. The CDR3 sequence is CASSYSLRGINTEAFF. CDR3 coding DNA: TGTGCCAGCAGTTACTCGCTCAGGGGGATTAACACTGAAGCTTTCTTT.

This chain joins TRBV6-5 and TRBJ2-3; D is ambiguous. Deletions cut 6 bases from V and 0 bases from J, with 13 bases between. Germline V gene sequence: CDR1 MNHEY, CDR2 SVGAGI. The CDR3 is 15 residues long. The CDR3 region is CASRTTGSSTDTQYF. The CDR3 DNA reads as TGTGCCAGCAGAACGACTGGCTCTAGCACAGATACGCAGTATTTT.

The CDR3 DNA sequence: TGTGCCAGCAGTGAAGTGTTGATGAGACAGACAAAGCTAGCCAAAAACATTCAGTACTTC. This gives the protein CASSEVLMRQTKLAKNIQYF. V gene TRBV6-1 combines with J gene TRBJ2-4; D is possibly TRBD1 (5 bases). The ends were cut back, 1 base at V and 0 bases at J, with 22 bases in the middle. Looked up from germline, CDR1 is MNHNS and CDR2 is SASEGT. This CDR3 spans 20 amino acids.

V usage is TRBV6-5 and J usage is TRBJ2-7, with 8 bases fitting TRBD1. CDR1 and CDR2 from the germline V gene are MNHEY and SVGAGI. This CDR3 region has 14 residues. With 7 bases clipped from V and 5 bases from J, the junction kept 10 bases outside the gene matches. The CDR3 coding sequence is TGTGCCAGCAAGTGGGGACAGGCCGTCGACGAGCAGTACTTC. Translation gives CASKWGQAVDEQYF.

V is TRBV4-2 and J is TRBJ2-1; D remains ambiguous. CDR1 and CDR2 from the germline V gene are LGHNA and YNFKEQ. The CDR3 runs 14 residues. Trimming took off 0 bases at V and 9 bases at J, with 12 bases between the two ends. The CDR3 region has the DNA TGTGCCAGCAGCCAAGAGGTACCTCGCAGTGAGCAGTTCTTC. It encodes CASSQEVPRSEQFF.

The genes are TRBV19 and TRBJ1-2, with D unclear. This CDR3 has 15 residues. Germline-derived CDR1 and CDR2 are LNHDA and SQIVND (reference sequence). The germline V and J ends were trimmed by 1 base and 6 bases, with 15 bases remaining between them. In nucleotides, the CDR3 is TGTGCCAGTAGTATAGTGAGGGCCCGGTGGAATGGCTACACCTTC. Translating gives CASSIVRARWNGYTF.

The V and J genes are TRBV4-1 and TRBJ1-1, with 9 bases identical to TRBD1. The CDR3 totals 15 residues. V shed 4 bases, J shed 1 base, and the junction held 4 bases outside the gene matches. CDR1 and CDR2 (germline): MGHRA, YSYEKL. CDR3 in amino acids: CASSLWDRENTEAFF. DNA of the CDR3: TGCGCCAGCAGCCTATGGGACAGGGAGAACACTGAAGCTTTCTTT.

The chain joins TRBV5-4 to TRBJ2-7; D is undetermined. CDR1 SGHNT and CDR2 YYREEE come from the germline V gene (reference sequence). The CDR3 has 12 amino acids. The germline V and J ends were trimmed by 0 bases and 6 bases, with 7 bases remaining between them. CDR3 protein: CASSLDVSEQYF. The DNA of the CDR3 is TGTGCCAGCAGCTTGGATGTATCCGAGCAGTACTTC.

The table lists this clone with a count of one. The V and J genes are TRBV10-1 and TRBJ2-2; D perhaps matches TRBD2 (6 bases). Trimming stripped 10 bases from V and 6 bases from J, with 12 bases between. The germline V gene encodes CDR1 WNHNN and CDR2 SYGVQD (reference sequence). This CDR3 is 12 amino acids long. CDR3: CANLRRAGELFF. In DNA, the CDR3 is TGCGCCAACCTCCGGAGGGCCGGGGAGCTGTTTTTT.

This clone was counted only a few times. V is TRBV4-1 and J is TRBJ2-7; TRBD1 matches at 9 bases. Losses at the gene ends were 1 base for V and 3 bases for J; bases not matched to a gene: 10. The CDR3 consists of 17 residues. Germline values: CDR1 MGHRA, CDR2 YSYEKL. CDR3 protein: CASSQVPGTGNLYEQYF. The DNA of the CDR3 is TGCGCCAGCAGCCAAGTCCCCGGGACAGGGAACCTCTACGAGCAGTACTTC.

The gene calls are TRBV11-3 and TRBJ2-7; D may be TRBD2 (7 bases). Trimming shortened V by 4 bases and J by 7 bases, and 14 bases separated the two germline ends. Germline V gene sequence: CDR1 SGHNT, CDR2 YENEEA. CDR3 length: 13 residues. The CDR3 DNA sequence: TGTGCCAGCAGCTGGAGGGGGGGGCCGGAGCAGTACTTC. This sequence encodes CASSWRGGPEQYF.

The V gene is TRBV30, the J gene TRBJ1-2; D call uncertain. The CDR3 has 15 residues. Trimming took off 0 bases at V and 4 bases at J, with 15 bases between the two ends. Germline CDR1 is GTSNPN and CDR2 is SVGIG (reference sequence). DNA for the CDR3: TGTGCCTGGAGTGTACGGCAGAGGCTGGGCTATGGCTACACCTTC. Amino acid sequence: CAWSVRQRLGYGYTF. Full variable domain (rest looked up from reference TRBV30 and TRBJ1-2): SQTIHQWPATLVQPVGSPLSLECTVEGTSNPNLYWYRQAAGRGLQLLFYSVGIGQISSEVPQNLSASRPQDRQFILSSKKLLLSDSGFYLCAWSVRQRLGYGYTFGSGTRLTVV.

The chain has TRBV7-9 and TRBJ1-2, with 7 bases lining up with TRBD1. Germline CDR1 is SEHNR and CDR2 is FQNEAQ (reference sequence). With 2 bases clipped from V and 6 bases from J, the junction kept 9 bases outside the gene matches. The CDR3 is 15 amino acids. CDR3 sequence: CASSLISDRRNGYTF. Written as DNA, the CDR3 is TGTGCCAGCAGCTTAATCTCGGACAGGCGGAATGGCTACACCTTC. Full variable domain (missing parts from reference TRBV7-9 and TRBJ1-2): DTGVSQNPRHKITKRGQNVTFRCDPISEHNRLYWYRQTLGQGPEFLTYFQNEAQLEKSRLLSDRFSAERPKGSFSTLEIQRTEQGDSAMYLCASSLISDRRNGYTFGSGTRLTVV.

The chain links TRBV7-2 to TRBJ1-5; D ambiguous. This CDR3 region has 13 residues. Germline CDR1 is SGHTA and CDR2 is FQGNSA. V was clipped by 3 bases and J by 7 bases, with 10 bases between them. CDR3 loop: CASSFGPPQPQHF. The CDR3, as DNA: TGTGCCAGCAGCTTTGGCCCCCCCCAGCCCCAGCATTTT.

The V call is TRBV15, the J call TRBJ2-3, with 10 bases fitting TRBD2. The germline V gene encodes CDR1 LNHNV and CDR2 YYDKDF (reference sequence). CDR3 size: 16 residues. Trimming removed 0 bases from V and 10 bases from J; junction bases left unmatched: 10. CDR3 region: CATSRDQRGGRVAQYF. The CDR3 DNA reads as TGTGCCACCAGCAGAGATCAGCGGGGGGGCCGGGTTGCGCAGTATTTT.

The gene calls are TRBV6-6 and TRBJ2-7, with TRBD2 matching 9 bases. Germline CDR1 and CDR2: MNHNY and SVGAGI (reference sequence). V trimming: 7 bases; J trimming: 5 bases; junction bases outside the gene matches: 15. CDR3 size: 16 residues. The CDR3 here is CASTDRSGSGPHEQYF. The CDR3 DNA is TGTGCCAGCACCGACCGTAGCGGGAGCGGTCCCCACGAGCAGTACTTC.

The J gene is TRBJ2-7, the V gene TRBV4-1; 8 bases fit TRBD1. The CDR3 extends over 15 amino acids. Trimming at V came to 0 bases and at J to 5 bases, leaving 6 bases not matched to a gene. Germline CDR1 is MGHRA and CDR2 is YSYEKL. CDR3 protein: CASSQEGRGRDEQYF. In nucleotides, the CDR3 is TGCGCCAGCAGCCAAGAGGGCAGGGGGCGGGACGAGCAGTACTTC.

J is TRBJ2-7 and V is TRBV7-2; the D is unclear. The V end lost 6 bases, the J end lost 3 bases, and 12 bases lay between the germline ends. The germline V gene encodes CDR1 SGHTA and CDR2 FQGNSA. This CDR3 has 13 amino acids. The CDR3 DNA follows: TGTGCCAGCAGGGCTCCGACTGGCTACGAGCAGTACTTC. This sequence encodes CASRAPTGYEQYF.